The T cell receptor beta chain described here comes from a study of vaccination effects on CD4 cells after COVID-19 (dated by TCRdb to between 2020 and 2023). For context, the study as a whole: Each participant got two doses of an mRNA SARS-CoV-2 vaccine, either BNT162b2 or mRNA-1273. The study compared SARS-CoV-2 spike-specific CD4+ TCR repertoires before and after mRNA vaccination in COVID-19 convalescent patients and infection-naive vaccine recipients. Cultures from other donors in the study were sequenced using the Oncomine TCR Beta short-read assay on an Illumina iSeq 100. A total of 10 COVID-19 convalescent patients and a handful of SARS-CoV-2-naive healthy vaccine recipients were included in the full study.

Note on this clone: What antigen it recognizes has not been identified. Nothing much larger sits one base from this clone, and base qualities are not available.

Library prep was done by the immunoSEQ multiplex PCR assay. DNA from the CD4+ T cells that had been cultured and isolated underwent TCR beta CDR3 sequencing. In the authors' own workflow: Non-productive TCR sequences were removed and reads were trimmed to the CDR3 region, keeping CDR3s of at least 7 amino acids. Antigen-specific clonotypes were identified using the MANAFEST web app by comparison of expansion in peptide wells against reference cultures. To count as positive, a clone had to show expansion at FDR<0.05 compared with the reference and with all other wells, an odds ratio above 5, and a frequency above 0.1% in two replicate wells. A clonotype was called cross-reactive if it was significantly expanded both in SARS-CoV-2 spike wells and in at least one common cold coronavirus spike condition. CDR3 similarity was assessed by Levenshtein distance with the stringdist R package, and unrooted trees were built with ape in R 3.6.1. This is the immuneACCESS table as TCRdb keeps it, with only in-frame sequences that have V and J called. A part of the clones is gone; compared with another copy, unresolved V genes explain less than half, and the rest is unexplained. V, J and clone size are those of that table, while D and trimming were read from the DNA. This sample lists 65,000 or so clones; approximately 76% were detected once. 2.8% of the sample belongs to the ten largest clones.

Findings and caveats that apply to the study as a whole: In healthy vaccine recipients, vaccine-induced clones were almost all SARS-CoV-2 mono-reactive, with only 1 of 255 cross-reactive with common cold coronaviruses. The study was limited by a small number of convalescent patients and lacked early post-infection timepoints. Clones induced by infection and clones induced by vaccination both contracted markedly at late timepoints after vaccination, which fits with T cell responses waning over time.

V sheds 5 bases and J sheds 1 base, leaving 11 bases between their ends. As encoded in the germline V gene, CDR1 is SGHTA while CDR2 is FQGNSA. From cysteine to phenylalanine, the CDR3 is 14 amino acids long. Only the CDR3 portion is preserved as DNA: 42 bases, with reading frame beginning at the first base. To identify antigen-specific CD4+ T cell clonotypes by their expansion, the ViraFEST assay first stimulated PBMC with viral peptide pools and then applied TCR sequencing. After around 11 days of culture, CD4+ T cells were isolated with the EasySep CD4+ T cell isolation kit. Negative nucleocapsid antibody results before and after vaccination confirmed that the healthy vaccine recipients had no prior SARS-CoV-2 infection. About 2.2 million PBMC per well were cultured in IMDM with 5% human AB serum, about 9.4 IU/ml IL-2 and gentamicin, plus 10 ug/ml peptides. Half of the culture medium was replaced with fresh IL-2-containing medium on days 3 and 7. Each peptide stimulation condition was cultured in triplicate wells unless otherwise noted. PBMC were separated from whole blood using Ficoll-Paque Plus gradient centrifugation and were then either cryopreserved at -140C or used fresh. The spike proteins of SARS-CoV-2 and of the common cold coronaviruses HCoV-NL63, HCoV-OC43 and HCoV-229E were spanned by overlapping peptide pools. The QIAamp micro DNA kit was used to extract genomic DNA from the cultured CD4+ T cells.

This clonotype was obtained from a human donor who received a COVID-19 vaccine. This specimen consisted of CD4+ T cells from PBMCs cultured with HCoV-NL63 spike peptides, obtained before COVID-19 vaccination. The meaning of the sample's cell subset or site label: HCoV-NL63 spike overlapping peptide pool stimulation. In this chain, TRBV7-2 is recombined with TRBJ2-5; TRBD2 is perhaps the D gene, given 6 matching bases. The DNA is TGTGCCAGCAGCCTAACTAGCACCCAAGAGACCCAGTACTTC. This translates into CASSLTSTQETQYF.